Presented here are 18 T cell receptor beta chains from one specimen sequenced in a study of shared clonotypes between healthy human individuals. The table came from immunoSEQ multiplex PCR; TCRdb's copy has only in-frame clones and leaves some out. The sample lists under 600,000 clones, almost 80% occurring once. Material for sequencing was PBMCs. These TCRs come from a woman aged 40 to 50 in good health. Some clones in this sample may be carry-over from other donors' samples.

The chain employs TRBV28 and TRBJ2-3, with 9 bases lining up with TRBD1. The CDR3 is 15 amino acids. Germline V gene sequence: CDR1 MDHEN, CDR2 SYDVKM. After removal of 7 bases from V and 4 bases from J, the junction contained 9 bases not matched to a gene. CDR3 region: CASTRDRESADTQYF. The CDR3 DNA reads as TGTGCCAGCACTCGGGACAGGGAGAGTGCAGATACGCAGTATTTT.

The CDR3 coding sequence is TGTGCCAGCAGCCAAGATCGGGCCAGGGGGCTCGGCACTGAAGCTTTCTTT. Translating gives CASSQDRARGLGTEAFF. The genes are TRBV14 and TRBJ1-1; 8 nucleotides match TRBD1. Trimming cost V 0 bases and J 4 bases; bases outside gene matches: 10. Germline assignment: CDR1 SGHDN and CDR2 FVKESK. CDR3 length: 17 amino acids.

The V call is TRBV28, the J call TRBJ2-3, with D possibly being TRBD1 (6 bases). The CDR3 covers 13 residues. Germline CDR1 is MDHEN and CDR2 is SYDVKM. V gave up 6 bases and J gave up 10 bases, with 17 bases separating them. The CDR3, as DNA: TGTGCCAGCAGAACACTCGGATGGGGGCCGCAGTATTTT. Its protein product is CASRTLGWGPQYF.

This clone was recorded only once. The chain combines TRBV7-2 with TRBJ1-2; D remains ambiguous. The CDR3 contains 13 residues. Trimming left V 2 bases short and J 6 bases short, with 10 bases between. Per the germline V gene, CDR1 is SGHTA and CDR2 is FQGNSA. In DNA form, the CDR3 reads TGTGCCAGCAGCTTAACCCACTCCGATGGCTACACCTTC. Translating it yields CASSLTHSDGYTF.

This clone was seen only once. The CDR3 DNA reads as TGTGCCAGCAGCTTGGGGCGGGGCGGGAGGAGCTCCTACGAGCAGTACTTC. Its protein is CASSLGRGGRSSYEQYF. The chain uses TRBV5-4 and TRBJ2-7; 8 nucleotides align to TRBD2. Germline CDR1 reads SGHNT; CDR2 reads YYREEE (reference sequence). The CDR3 has 17 residues. The V segment lost 0 bases and the J segment 0 bases; nucleotides outside the gene matches: 8. Complete variable domain (other parts from reference TRBV5-4 and TRBJ2-7): ETGVTQSPTHLIKTRGQQVTLRCSSQSGHNTVSWYQQALGQGPQFIFQYYREEENGRGNFPPRFSGLQFPNYSSELNVNALELDDSALYLCASSLGRGGRSSYEQYFGPGTRLTVT.

This rearrangement joins TRBV5-1 to TRBJ2-3; D ambiguous. The CDR3 extends over 15 amino acids. CDR1 is SGHRS and CDR2 is YFSETQ in the germline V gene. Trimming stripped 0 bases from V and 3 bases from J, with 11 bases between. The CDR3 DNA reads TGCGCCAGCAGCTTGGAAGGTAGCAGGACAGATACGCAGTATTTT. Protein sequence: CASSLEGSRTDTQYF.

The gene calls are TRBV7-3 and TRBJ2-7, with D perhaps TRBD2 (6 bases). Trimming took off 3 bases at V and 6 bases at J, with 12 bases between the two ends. Germline CDR1 SGHTA, CDR2 FQGTGA. This CDR3 region has 13 residues. CDR3: CASSFGLGGEQYF. The CDR3 DNA sequence: TGTGCCAGCAGCTTCGGTCTGGGGGGCGAGCAGTACTTC.

V is TRBV7-2 and J is TRBJ2-1; TRBD2 matches 10 bases. Trimming at V came to 4 bases and at J to 5 bases, leaving 11 bases not matched to a gene. The CDR3 runs 17 residues. Germline loops: CDR1 SGHTA, CDR2 FQGNSA. The CDR3 DNA reads as TGTGCCAGCAGCTCCCCTCGAGGTCTAGCGGGAGACAATGAGCAGTTCTTC. Protein: CASSSPRGLAGDNEQFF. Full variable domain (rest looked up from reference TRBV7-2 and TRBJ2-1): GAGVSQSPSNKVTEKGKDVELRCDPISGHTALYWYRQSLGQGLEFLIYFQGNSAPDKSGLPSDRFSAERTGGSVSTLTIQRTQQEDSAVYLCASSSPRGLAGDNEQFFGPGTRLTVL.

This chain connects TRBV19 to TRBJ2-1; D uncertain. Trimming shortened V by 5 bases and J by 13 bases, and 15 bases separated the two germline ends. Germline V gene lookup returns CDR1 LNHDA and CDR2 SQIVND (reference sequence). The CDR3 is 12 residues long. The CDR3 loop reads CASSSSAPPQFF. CDR3 bases: TGTGCCAGTAGTTCTTCGGCCCCCCCCCAGTTCTTC. The variable domain in full, with the rest retrieved from reference TRBV19 and TRBJ2-1, is DGGITQSPKYLFRKEGQNVTLSCEQNLNHDAMYWYRQDPGQGLRLIYYSQIVNDFQKGDIAEGYSVSREKKESFPLTVTSAQKNPTAFYLCASSSSAPPQFFGPGTRLTVL.

The J gene is TRBJ2-2, the V gene TRBV7-6; 9 bases are a match to TRBD2. The CDR3 extends over 16 amino acids. Trimming took 3 bases from V and 2 from J; bases not matched to a gene: 4. Germline CDR1 and CDR2: SGHVS and FNYEAQ. DNA for the CDR3: TGTGCCAGCAGCTTCCGACTAGCGGAAAACACCGGGGAGCTGTTTTTT. Residues: CASSFRLAENTGELFF.

The chain uses TRBV11-2 and TRBJ1-5; D may be TRBD1 (5 bases). V was cut by 5 bases and J by 4 bases, with 9 bases left in between. The V gene's germline CDR1 is SGHAT and CDR2 FQNNGV. CDR3 length equals 13 residues. CDR3 in amino acids: CASSGGPNQPQHF. The CDR3 DNA follows: TGTGCCAGCAGCGGGGGACCTAATCAGCCCCAGCATTTT.

Of note for this clone: Mismatch with germline at one junction end may stem from a read error. This chain uses TRBV7-3 with TRBJ2-2, with D perhaps being TRBD1 or TRBD2 (5 bases each). The CDR3 consists of 16 residues. Germline lookup yields CDR1 SGHTA and CDR2 FQGTGA. The CDR3 nucleotides read TGTGCCAGCAGCACTAGGGGTCTAGCTCACACCGGGGAGCTGCTTTTT. Translating it yields CASSTRGLAHTGELLF.

This clone was counted once. V and J are TRBV27 and TRBJ2-3, with D possibly being TRBD1 (5 bases). The germline V gene encodes CDR1 MNHEY and CDR2 SMNVEV (reference sequence). This CDR3 contains 14 residues. V was cut by 5 bases and J by 2 bases, with 11 bases left in between. As DNA, the CDR3 is TGTGCCAGCAGTGTTAGGACAACCACAGATACGCAGTATTTT. It yields the protein CASSVRTTTDTQYF.

The chain has TRBV7-9 and TRBJ1-4; tentatively, D is TRBD1 (5 bases). Trimming pared 6 bases from V and 4 bases from J, leaving 12 bases between. The CDR3 runs 14 residues. CDR1 SEHNR and CDR2 FQNEAQ come from the germline V gene (reference sequence). The CDR3 nucleotides read TGTGCCAGCAGTTCCGGGACTGATAATGAAAAACTGTTTTTT. Amino acid sequence: CASSSGTDNEKLFF.

The chain carries TRBV6-4 and TRBJ2-2, with 9 positions matching TRBD2. V lost 5 bases, J lost 4 bases, and 5 bases stayed unmatched. Germline V gene sequence: CDR1 MRHNA, CDR2 SNTAGT. The length of the CDR3 is 15 residues. CDR3 region: CASSRTSVATGELFF. CDR3 sequence (DNA): TGTGCCAGCAGTCGGACTAGCGTAGCCACCGGGGAGCTGTTTTTT.

V gene TRBV18 combines with J gene TRBJ2-2, with 7 bases aligning to TRBD2. V dropped 6 bases and J dropped 4; count of bases not matched to a gene: 11. The CDR3 covers 16 residues. Germline CDR1 KGHSH, CDR2 LQKENI. The CDR3 nucleotides are TGTGCCAGCTCCCCTCTTCGGCGCGGGAGCACCGGGGAGCTGTTTTTT. Translating gives CASSPLRRGSTGELFF.

This chain uses TRBV28 with TRBJ1-1; 7 nucleotides agree with TRBD1. The V gene end was trimmed by 7 bases and the J gene end by 7 bases; junction bases not matched to a gene: 9. The CDR3 runs to 13 residues. Germline CDR1 MDHEN, CDR2 SYDVKM. CDR3 sequence (DNA): TGTGCCAGCATCACGACCCGGGACAGTGAAGCTTTCTTT. Amino acids: CASITTRDSEAFF.

This chain joins TRBV5-1 and TRBJ2-4; 7 nucleotides line up with TRBD1. Trimming cost V 3 bases and J 5 bases; bases outside gene matches: 5. Germline CDR1 and CDR2: SGHRS and YFSETQ. The CDR3 is 14 amino acids. CDR3 nucleotides: TGCGCCAGCAGCTCACCTCAGGGGGAAAACATTCAGTACTTC. This translates into CASSSPQGENIQYF.